The following is a T cell receptor beta chain sequence with its context. What it binds is not known. Produced via immunoSEQ multiplex PCR; TCRdb's table is partial and in-frame only. Here the sample spans about 680,000 clones, 89% being singletons. Per the germline V gene, CDR1 is MRHNA and CDR2 is SNTAGT. The CDR3 loop spans 15 amino acids. J was trimmed by 0 bases and V by 8 bases; bases with no gene match: 4. The treatment denotes: around 19 received Ad26.COV2.S at low or high dose, single or two shots; several received placebo; per-sample allocation not given. On day 63 after the first injection, vaccine and placebo recipients gave samples. An Ad26 vector carrying the Wuhan-strain SARS-CoV-2 spike served as the vaccine. The data belong to a study of Ad26.COV2.S vaccination and SARS-CoV-2 variants. Looking at the study overall: In the study, Ad26.COV2.S was injected intramuscularly once, or twice 56 days apart. The study's findings and limits: A substantial breadth of spike-specific CD8+ and CD4+ T cell responses after vaccination has been reported. Greater spike-specific TCR breadth was seen in vaccine recipients than in placebo recipients.

The chain recombines TRBV6-4 with TRBJ1-6; 7 bases align to TRBD1. Sequences were derived from peripheral blood, sampled in a trial of Ad26.COV2.S vaccine versus placebo. The sequence was obtained from a person between 18 and 59 years old who received the Ad26.COV2.S COVID-19 vaccine or a placebo. For the CDR3, the DNA is TGTGCCAGCCGACAGGGCAGCTCCTATAATTCACCCCTCCACTTT. Its translation: CASRQGSSYNSPLHF.